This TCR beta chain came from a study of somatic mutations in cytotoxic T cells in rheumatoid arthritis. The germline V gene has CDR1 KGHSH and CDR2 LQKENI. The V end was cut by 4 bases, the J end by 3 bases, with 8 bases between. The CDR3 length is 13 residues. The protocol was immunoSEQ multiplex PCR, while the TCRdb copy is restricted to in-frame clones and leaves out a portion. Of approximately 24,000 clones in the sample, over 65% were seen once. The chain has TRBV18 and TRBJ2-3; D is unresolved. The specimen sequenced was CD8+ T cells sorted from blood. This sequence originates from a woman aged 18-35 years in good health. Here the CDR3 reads CASSRTSTDTQYF. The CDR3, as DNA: TGTGCCAGCTCACGGACGTCTACAGATACGCAGTATTTT.